This T cell receptor beta chain was observed in a study of tumor-infiltrating lymphocytes in primary liver carcinoma. The CDR3 sequence is 15 residues long. V gave up 6 bases and J gave up 9 bases; unmatched junction bases: 9. In germline, CDR1 is ENHRY, CDR2 SYGVKD. Germline DNA was extracted too, while blood RNA derived from unsorted whole blood. Chronic HBV infection was present in the patients, who were treatment-naive. General study findings and limits: The bulk unsorted samples meant that CD4+ and CD8+ repertoires went uncompared.

TCR beta cDNA came from about 0.45 ug total RNA, primed with a constant-region primer. Amplification in three nested multiplex PCR rounds with slightly modified ARM-PCR gave rise to TCR beta libraries. It was with TRBV1-TRBV30 forward primers and a C-beta reverse primer that the first two PCR rounds were run, at about 10 cycles each. One entry per CDR3 protein, called by TCRdb with MiXCR from the multiplex PCR reads. The sample contains 310,000 or so distinct CDR3 sequences, almost 60% of which appear only once. This clonotype has ten or more counts. Antigen specificity is unknown. This chain uses TRBV10-3 with TRBJ2-1; 12 positions agree with TRBD2. The clonotype comes from a woman aged 25 to 39 with primary liver carcinoma and hepatitis B virus infection. Material for sequencing was peripheral blood. In DNA form, the CDR3 reads TGTGCCATCAGCTCGACTAGCGGGAGTCATAGTGAGCAGTTCTTC. Its protein is CAISSTSGSHSEQFF.